Included here is one T cell receptor (beta chain) sequence, with context. Antigen unknown. PCR was performed using 60 Vbeta and 13 Jbeta primers. The repertoire was sequenced with immunoSEQ multiplex PCR; TCRdb's copy has only in-frame clones and lacks some. The table has under 200,000 clones, approximately 75% seen once. This entry belongs to a study of cytomegalovirus exposure and HLA in healthy donors. Study conclusions and caveats: Among TCR sequences, most were rare, though some public TCRs appeared in many donors. TCR beta V- and J-gene trimming, according to a later analysis, was linked to a missense DCLRE1C variant.

CDR1 is KGHSH and CDR2 is LQKENI in the germline V gene. This CDR3 region has 13 residues. V dropped 2 bases and J dropped 5 bases, with 9 bases sitting between them. The TCR comes from a man younger than 40 in good health and CMV-seropositive. The specimen was PBMCs. The rearrangement links TRBV18 to TRBJ2-5, with D perhaps TRBD2 (6 bases). The CDR3 sequence: CASSPSGRETQYF. CDR3 DNA sequence: TGTGCCAGCTCACCATCGGGGAGGGAGACCCAGTACTTC.